Sequencing of this T cell receptor (beta chain) was carried out in a study of human T cells and chemical hapten exposure. Regarding time point: pre-sensitization, week 0. Treatment here: therapeutic diphenylcyclopropenone sensitization with weekly scalp DPC. TCRdb reprocessed the RACE reads with MiXCR, giving one entry per CDR3 protein. The table lists over 300,000 distinct CDR3 sequences, roughly 4.6% of them singletons. This clonotype was found many times. V shed 0 bases, J shed 10 bases, and the junction held 13 bases outside the gene matches. Germline V gives CDR1 SGDLS, CDR2 YYNGEE. This CDR3 spans 17 amino acids.

Specimen: whole blood, collected in connection with sensitization to the hapten diphenylcyclopropenone (DPC). The sequence was obtained from a woman between 45 and 60 years old with alopecia areata. Some clones in this sample may be carry-over from other donors' samples. The chain links TRBV9 to TRBJ2-1, with 10 bases that match TRBD2. This CDR3 reads CASSVDSGRAAVREQFF. The CDR3 nucleotides read TGTGCCAGCAGCGTAGACAGCGGGAGGGCCGCTGTCAGGGAGCAGTTCTTC.